This T cell receptor beta chain was obtained from a study of blood T cell repertoires in COVID-19. TCRdb keeps only in-frame clones here, not all; method: immunoSEQ multiplex PCR. The sample comprises 84,000 or so clones, about 85% of which are singletons, and 18% rests with the top ten. Sequencing was performed on peripheral blood. The sequence was collected from an elderly man with active or convalescent COVID-19.

CDR3 protein: CASSAGRFNEQFF. The DNA for the CDR3 is TGTGCCAGCAGCGCGGGCAGGTTCAATGAGCAGTTCTTC. This rearrangement joins TRBV6-5 to TRBJ2-1; tentatively, D is TRBD2 (5 bases). The CDR3 length is 13 residues. The germline CDR1 and CDR2 sequences are MNHEY and SVGAGI. V gave up 6 bases and J gave up 6 bases, with 12 bases separating them.